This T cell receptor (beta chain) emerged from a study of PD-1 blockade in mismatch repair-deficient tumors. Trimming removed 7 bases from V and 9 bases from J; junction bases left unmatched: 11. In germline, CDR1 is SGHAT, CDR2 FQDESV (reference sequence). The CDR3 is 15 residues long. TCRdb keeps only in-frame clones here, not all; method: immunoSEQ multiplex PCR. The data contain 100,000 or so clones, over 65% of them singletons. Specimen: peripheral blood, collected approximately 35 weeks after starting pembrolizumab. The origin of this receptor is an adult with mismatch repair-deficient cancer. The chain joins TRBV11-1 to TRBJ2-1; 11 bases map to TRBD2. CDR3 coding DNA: TGTGCCAGCACCCGGGGGACTAGCGGCAGGGGTGAGCAGTTCTTC. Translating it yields CASTRGTSGRGEQFF.